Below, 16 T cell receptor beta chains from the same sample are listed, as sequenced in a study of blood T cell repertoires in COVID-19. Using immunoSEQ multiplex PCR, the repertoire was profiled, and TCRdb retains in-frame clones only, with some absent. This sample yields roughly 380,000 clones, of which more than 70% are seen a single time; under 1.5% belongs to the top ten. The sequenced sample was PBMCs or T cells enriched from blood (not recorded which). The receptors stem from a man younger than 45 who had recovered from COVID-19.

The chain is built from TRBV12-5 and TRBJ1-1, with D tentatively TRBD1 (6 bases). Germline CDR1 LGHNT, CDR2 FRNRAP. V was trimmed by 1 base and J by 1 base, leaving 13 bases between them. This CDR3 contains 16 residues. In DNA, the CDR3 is TGTGCTAGTGGTTTGGCTAACAGGGCCCCGAACACTGAAGCTTTCTTT. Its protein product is CASGLANRAPNTEAFF.

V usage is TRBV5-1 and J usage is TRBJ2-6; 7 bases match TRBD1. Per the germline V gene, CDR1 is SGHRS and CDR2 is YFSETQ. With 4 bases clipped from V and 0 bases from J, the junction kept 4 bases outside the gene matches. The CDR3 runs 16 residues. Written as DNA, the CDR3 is TGCGCCAGCAGCCTAGGGACAGCCTCTGGGGCCAACGTCCTGACTTTC. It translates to CASSLGTASGANVLTF.

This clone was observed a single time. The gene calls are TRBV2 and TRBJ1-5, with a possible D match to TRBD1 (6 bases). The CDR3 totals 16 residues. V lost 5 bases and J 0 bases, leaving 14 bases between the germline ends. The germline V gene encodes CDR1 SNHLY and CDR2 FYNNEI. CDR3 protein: CASSSEQGGSNQPQHF. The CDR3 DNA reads TGTGCCAGCAGTAGCGAACAGGGTGGTAGCAATCAGCCCCAGCATTTT. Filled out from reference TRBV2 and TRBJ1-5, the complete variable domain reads EPEVTQTPSHQVTQMGQEVILRCVPISNHLYFYWYRQILGQKVEFLVSFYNNEISEKSEIFDDQFSVERPDGSNFTLKIRSTKLEDSAMYFCASSSEQGGSNQPQHFGDGTRLSIL.

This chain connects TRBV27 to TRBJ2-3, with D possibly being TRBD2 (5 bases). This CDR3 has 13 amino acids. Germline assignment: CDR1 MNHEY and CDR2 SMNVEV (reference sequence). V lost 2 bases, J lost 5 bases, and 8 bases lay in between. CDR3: CASSLQRRDTQYF. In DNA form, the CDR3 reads TGTGCCAGCAGTTTACAGCGGAGAGATACGCAGTATTTT.

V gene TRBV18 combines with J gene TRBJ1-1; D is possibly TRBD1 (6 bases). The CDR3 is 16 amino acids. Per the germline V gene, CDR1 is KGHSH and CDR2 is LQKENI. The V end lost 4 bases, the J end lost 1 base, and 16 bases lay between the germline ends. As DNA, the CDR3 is TGTGCCAGCTCACGCCGTCAGGGGTTCGAGAACACTGAAGCTTTCTTT. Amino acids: CASSRRQGFENTEAFF.

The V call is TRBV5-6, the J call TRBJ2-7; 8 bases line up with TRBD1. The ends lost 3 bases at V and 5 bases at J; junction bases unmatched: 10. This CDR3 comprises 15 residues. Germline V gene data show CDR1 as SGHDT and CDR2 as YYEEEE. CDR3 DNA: TGTGCCAGCAGCTCGCCAGGACAGGGAGGCCACGAGCAGTACTTC. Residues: CASSSPGQGGHEQYF.

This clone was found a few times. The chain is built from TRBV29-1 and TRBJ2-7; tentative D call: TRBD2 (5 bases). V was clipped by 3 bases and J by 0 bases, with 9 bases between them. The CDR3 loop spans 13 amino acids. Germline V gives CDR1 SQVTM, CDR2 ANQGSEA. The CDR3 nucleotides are TGCAGCGTTGATTTGGGAGACTCCTACGAGCAGTACTTC. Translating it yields CSVDLGDSYEQYF.

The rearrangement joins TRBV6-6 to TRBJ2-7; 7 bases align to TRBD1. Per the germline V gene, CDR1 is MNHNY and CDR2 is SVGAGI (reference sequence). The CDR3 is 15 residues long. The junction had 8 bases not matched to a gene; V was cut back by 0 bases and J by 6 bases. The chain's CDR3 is CASSYSVQGRPEQYF. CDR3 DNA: TGTGCCAGCAGTTACTCGGTACAGGGGCGACCCGAGCAGTACTTC.

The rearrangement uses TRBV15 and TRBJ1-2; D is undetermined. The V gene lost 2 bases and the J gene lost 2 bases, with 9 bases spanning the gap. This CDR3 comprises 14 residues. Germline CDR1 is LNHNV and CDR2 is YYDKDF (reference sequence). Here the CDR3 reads CATSRPFPNYGYTF. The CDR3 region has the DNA TGTGCCACCAGCAGACCCTTCCCGAACTATGGCTACACCTTC.

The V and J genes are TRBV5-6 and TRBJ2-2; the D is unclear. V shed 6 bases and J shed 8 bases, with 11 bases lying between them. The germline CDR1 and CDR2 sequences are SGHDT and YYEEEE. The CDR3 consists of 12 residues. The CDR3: CASTFRWGELFF. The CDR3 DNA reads TGTGCCAGCACCTTCCGGTGGGGGGAGCTGTTTTTT. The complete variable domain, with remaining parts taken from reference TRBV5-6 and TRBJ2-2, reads DAGVTQSPTHLIKTRGQQVTLRCSPKSGHDTVSWYQQALGQGPQFIFQYYEEEERQRGNFPDRFSGHQFPNYSSELNVNALLLGDSALYLCASTFRWGELFFGEGSRLTVL.

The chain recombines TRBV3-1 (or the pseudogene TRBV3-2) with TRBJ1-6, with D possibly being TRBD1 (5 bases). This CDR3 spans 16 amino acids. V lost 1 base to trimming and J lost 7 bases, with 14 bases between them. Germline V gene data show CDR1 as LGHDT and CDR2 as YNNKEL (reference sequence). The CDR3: CASSQGLPGRNSPLHF. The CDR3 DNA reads TGTGCCAGCAGCCAAGGACTGCCAGGGAGGAATTCACCCCTCCACTTT.

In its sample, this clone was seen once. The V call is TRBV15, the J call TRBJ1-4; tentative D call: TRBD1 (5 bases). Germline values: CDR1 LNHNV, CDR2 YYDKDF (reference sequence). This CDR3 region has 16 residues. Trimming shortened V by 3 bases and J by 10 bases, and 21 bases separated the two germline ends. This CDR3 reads CATSSEMRGGVAKLFF. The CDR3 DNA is TGTGCCACCAGCAGCGAAATGCGGGGGGGGGTCGCAAAACTGTTTTTT. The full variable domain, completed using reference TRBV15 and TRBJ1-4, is DAMVIQNPRYQVTQFGKPVTLSCSQTLNHNVMYWYQQKSSQAPKLLFHYYDKDFNNEADTPDNFQSRRPNTSFCFLDIRSPGLGDTAMYLCATSSEMRGGVAKLFFGSGTQLSVL.

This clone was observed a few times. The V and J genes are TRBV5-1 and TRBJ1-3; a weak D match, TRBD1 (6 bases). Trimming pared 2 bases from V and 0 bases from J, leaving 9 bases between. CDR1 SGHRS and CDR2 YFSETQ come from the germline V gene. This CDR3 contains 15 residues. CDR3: CASSFGDNSGNTIYF. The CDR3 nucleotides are TGCGCCAGCAGCTTTGGGGACAACTCTGGAAACACCATATATTTT.

The CDR3 DNA sequence: TGTGCCAGCAGAATCCCCTGGGGCCGCAGTGAAAAACTGTTTTTT. It specifies CASRIPWGRSEKLFF. This sequence joins TRBV2 and TRBJ1-4, with D tentatively TRBD1 (5 bases). V dropped 6 bases and J dropped 7 bases, with 18 bases sitting between them. The length of the CDR3 is 15 residues. The germline V gene has CDR1 SNHLY and CDR2 FYNNEI.

CDR3 residues: CASSLGQVDSPLHF. Written as DNA, the CDR3 is TGCGCCAGCAGCTTGGGACAGGTAGACTCACCCCTCCACTTT. The chain has TRBV5-1 and TRBJ1-6; possibly TRBD1 for D (6 bases). Germline CDR1 reads SGHRS; CDR2 reads YFSETQ. CDR3 size: 14 residues. V lost 0 bases and J 10 bases, leaving 11 bases between the germline ends.

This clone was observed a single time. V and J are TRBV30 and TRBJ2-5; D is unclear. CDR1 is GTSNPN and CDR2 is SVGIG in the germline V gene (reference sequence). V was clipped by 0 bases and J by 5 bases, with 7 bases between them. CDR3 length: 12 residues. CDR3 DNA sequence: TGTGCCTGGAGTGTATCCTCGGAGACCCAGTACTTC. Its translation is CAWSVSSETQYF.